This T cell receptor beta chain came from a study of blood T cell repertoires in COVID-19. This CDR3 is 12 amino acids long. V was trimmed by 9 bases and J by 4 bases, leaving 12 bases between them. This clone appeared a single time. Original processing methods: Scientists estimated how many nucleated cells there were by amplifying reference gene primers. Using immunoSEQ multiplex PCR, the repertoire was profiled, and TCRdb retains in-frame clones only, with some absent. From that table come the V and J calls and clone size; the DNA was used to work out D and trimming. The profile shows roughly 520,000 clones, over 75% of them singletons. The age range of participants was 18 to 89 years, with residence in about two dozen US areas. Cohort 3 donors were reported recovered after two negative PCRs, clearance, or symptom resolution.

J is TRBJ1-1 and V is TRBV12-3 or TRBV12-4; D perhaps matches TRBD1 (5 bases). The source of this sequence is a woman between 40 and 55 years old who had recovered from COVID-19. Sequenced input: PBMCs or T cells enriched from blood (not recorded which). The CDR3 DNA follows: TGTGCCAGTTGGGGGGGTGGCACTGAAGCTTTCTTT. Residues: CASWGGGTEAFF.